The 10 T cell receptor beta chains reported below all come from one sample, sequenced in a study of blood T cell repertoires in COVID-19 (dated by TCRdb to the early 2020s). The library was built by means of the immunoSEQ multiplex PCR assay. TCRdb limited this immuneACCESS table to in-frame rearrangements with V and J called. A share of clones is missing; checked studies link under half to unresolved V genes, and the rest is unexplained. The table for this sample lists approximately 130,000 clones; roughly four fifths of them were counted only once. The top ten hold 15% to 20% of the sample. Sequencing was performed on PBMCs or T cells enriched from blood (not recorded which). Source of these receptors: a man aged 25 to 40 who had recovered from COVID-19.

The chain recombines TRBV4-1 with TRBJ2-1; 9 bases align to TRBD2. V shed 4 bases, J shed 7 bases, and the junction held 8 bases outside the gene matches. Germline V CDR1 and CDR2: MGHRA, YSYEKL. There are 15 residues in the CDR3. CDR3: CASSPMAGGPNEQFF. In DNA, the CDR3 is TGCGCCAGCAGCCCAATGGCGGGGGGGCCGAATGAGCAGTTCTTC.

The genes are TRBV27 and TRBJ1-1, with a tentative D call TRBD1 (5 bases). V was shortened by 2 bases and J by 5 bases, with 12 bases between the two germline ends. The germline V gene encodes CDR1 MNHEY and CDR2 SMNVEV (reference sequence). CDR3 length equals 14 residues. CDR3 amino acids: CASSLRGGGTEAFF. The CDR3 region has the DNA TGTGCCAGCAGTTTACGGGGCGGAGGGACTGAAGCTTTCTTT.

The V call is TRBV27, the J call TRBJ1-1; 7 nucleotides line up with TRBD1. With V trimmed by 6 bases and J by 6 bases, 7 bases remained unmatched. The CDR3 consists of 13 residues. CDR1 is MNHEY, CDR2 SMNVEV, per germline (reference sequence). For the CDR3, the DNA is TGTGCCAGCAGGTGGGACAGAGGAGCTGAAGCTTTCTTT. Its translation: CASRWDRGAEAFF.

V is TRBV7-7 and J is TRBJ2-5, with TRBD1 as a possible D gene (5 bases). Per germline, CDR1 SSHAT and CDR2 FNYEAQ (reference sequence). This CDR3 spans 13 amino acids. V was cut by 4 bases and J by 4 bases, with 10 bases left in between. The CDR3 DNA reads TGTGCCAGCAGCTCCGCTAGGGGAGAGACCCAGTACTTC. Translated, it gives CASSSARGETQYF.

V is TRBV2 and J is TRBJ2-3, with 9 nucleotides matching TRBD2. V shed 5 bases, J shed 6 bases, and the junction held 6 bases outside the gene matches. Germline CDR1 SNHLY, CDR2 FYNNEI. The CDR3 extends over 14 amino acids. CDR3 sequence reads: CASSPGLATDTQYF. In nucleotides, the CDR3 is TGTGCCAGCAGTCCCGGACTAGCGACTGATACGCAGTATTTT. Drawing the rest from reference TRBV2 and TRBJ2-3, the complete variable domain is EPEVTQTPSHQVTQMGQEVILRCVPISNHLYFYWYRQILGQKVEFLVSFYNNEISEKSEIFDDQFSVERPDGSNFTLKIRSTKLEDSAMYFCASSPGLATDTQYFGPGTRLTVL.

To note about this clone: A read error may produce the germline difference seen at one junction end. The rearrangement links TRBV7-2 to TRBJ2-7, with 7 bases lining up with TRBD2. The CDR3 covers 14 residues. The germline gives CDR1 SGHTA, CDR2 FQGNSA. Here the CDR3 reads CASNLVAGAYEQYF. The DNA of the CDR3 is TGTGCCAGCAACTTAGTAGCGGGTGCCTACGAGCAGTACTTC.

The rearrangement links TRBV27 to TRBJ2-1, with TRBD2 matching over 9 bases. This CDR3 has 19 residues. The germline V gene encodes CDR1 MNHEY and CDR2 SMNVEV (reference sequence). Trimming at V came to 5 bases and at J to 10 bases, leaving 24 bases not matched to a gene. The CDR3 region is CASSPPGRAGGLYEYEQFF. The CDR3 nucleotides are TGTGCCAGCAGTCCCCCGGGGAGGGCGGGGGGGCTGTACGAGTACGAGCAGTTCTTC.

The rearrangement uses TRBV11-3 and TRBJ2-2; 7 bases map to TRBD1. The CDR3 sequence is 16 residues long. Trimming cost V 5 bases and J 6 bases; bases outside gene matches: 12. Germline V gives CDR1 SGHNT, CDR2 YENEEA. For the CDR3, the DNA is TGTGCCAGCAGCCTTATGGGGGACCAGGGGGCCGGGGAGCTGTTTTTT. Its translation is CASSLMGDQGAGELFF.

The chain uses TRBV7-2 and TRBJ2-1; 10 bases are a match to TRBD2. Trimming took 7 bases from V and 9 from J; bases not matched to a gene: 15. The CDR3 extends over 16 amino acids. The germline V gene has CDR1 SGHTA and CDR2 FQGNSA. CDR3 sequence reads: CASNNPRTSGMGEQFF. CDR3 DNA: TGTGCCAGCAACAACCCAAGAACTAGCGGGATGGGTGAGCAGTTCTTC.

V gene TRBV19 combines with J gene TRBJ1-5; 7 bases match TRBD1. Germline lookup yields CDR1 LNHDA and CDR2 SQIVND (reference sequence). The CDR3 is made up of 16 amino acids. The trim removed 4 bases at V and 3 bases at J, leaving 9 bases unmatched. The CDR3 nucleotides read TGTGCCAGTAGTAGATCCGGGACAGACCACAATCAGCCCCAGCATTTT. The encoded protein is CASSRSGTDHNQPQHF.